The 22 T cell receptor beta chains reported below all come from one sample, sequenced in a study of identical twins (dated by TCRdb to the mid-2010s). Library construction relied on 5' RACE. Sequencer: Illumina HiSeq 2000. TCRdb passed the public sequencing reads through fastp at Q25 and MiXCR, retaining productive beta sequences. Here each entry gathers all rows of one CDR3 protein and keeps the most common genes and DNA. Present in this sample are around 370,000 distinct CDR3 sequences, roughly 9% of which were seen just once. Jointly, the top ten make up 8% to 9.5% of the sample. The sample taken for sequencing was naive T cells sorted from blood. Read against the paper, the sample's cell subset or site label means: cells isolated with a human naive T-cell isolation kit. The source is a woman aged 45-65 years in good health.

The rearrangement uses TRBV12-3 or TRBV12-4 and TRBJ2-2; 8 bases map to TRBD2. V dropped 2 bases and J dropped 1; count of bases not matched to a gene: 6. The CDR3 has 17 residues. The CDR3 DNA sequence: TGTGCCAGCAGTTTACCAGCGGGAGTTGGGAACACCGGGGAGCTGTTTTTT. Translated, it gives CASSLPAGVGNTGELFF.

A few counts support this clonotype. This chain links TRBV20-1 with TRBJ2-1; 12 bases line up with TRBD2. With 6 bases clipped from V and 9 bases from J, the junction kept 12 bases outside the gene matches. The CDR3 spans 15 residues. Germline-derived CDR1 and CDR2 are DFQATT and SNEGSKA (reference sequence). CDR3 protein: CSATLAGGPRIEQFF. In DNA form, the CDR3 reads TGCAGTGCGACCCTAGCGGGAGGGCCCCGAATTGAGCAGTTCTTC.

This clonotype was detected ten times or more. This chain links TRBV4-1 with TRBJ2-3, with D uncertain. The CDR3 is made up of 11 amino acids. Trimming left V 2 bases short and J 5 bases short, with 2 bases between. In germline, CDR1 is MGHRA, CDR2 YSYEKL. CDR3: CASSQQDTQYF. The CDR3 nucleotides read TGCGCCAGCAGCCAACAAGATACGCAGTATTTT.

CDR3 sequence (DNA): TGTGCCAGCAGCTTACAGATACGGGATGAGCAGTTCTTC. Amino acid sequence: CASSLQIRDEQFF. The rearrangement links TRBV7-2 to TRBJ2-1; unclear D gene. V was pared by 2 bases and J by 8 bases, with 10 bases between. This CDR3 is built from 13 residues. Germline V gene data show CDR1 as SGHTA and CDR2 as FQGNSA.

The chain uses TRBV4-1 and TRBJ2-5, with D possibly matching TRBD2 (6 bases). Germline CDR1 is MGHRA and CDR2 is YSYEKL. Trimming removed 1 base from V and 4 bases from J, with 10 bases in between. The CDR3 sequence is 14 residues long. CDR3 bases: TGCGCCAGCAGCCAAGCGACTAGTGCAGAGACCCAGTACTTC. It specifies CASSQATSAETQYF.

This clonotype was detected only a few times. V usage is TRBV6-1 and J usage is TRBJ2-5; D call uncertain. The CDR3 is 13 residues long. Germline assignment: CDR1 MNHNS and CDR2 SASEGT. The V gene lost 3 bases and the J gene lost 13 bases, with 18 bases spanning the gap. CDR3 region: CASSEAFHYSLYF. Written as DNA, the CDR3 is TGTGCCAGCAGTGAGGCCTTCCACTACTCGCTGTACTTC.

In its sample, this clonotype was seen a few times. The chain recombines TRBV15 with TRBJ2-1; unclear D gene. The CDR3 covers 16 residues. V was clipped by 0 bases and J by 3 bases, with 12 bases between them. In germline, CDR1 is LNHNV, CDR2 YYDKDF (reference sequence). As DNA, the CDR3 is TGTGCCACCAGCAGAGATATGGTGGCTAGCTACAATGAGCAGTTCTTC. The encoded protein is CATSRDMVASYNEQFF. The full variable domain, rest sourced from reference TRBV15 and TRBJ2-1, is DAMVIQNPRYQVTQFGKPVTLSCSQTLNHNVMYWYQQKSSQAPKLLFHYYDKDFNNEADTPDNFQSRRPNTSFCFLDIRSPGLGDTAMYLCATSRDMVASYNEQFFGPGTRLTVL.

J is TRBJ1-5 and V is TRBV18; D is ambiguous. The CDR3 totals 13 residues. Trimming removed 3 bases from V and 5 bases from J, with 8 bases in between. CDR1 KGHSH and CDR2 LQKENI come from the germline V gene. CDR3 sequence (DNA): TGTGCCAGCTCACCTGAAGGATATCAGCCCCAGCATTTT. Protein product: CASSPEGYQPQHF.

This clonotype was seen repeatedly, ten times or more. J is TRBJ2-1 and V is TRBV6-5; tentatively, D is TRBD2 (5 bases). V was trimmed by 6 bases and J by 0 bases, leaving 12 bases between them. The germline V gene encodes CDR1 MNHEY and CDR2 SVGAGI. This CDR3 is 15 amino acids long. The CDR3 DNA reads TGTGCCAGCAGAAAAGCGGCCAGCTCCTACAATGAGCAGTTCTTC. Translated: CASRKAASSYNEQFF.

This clonotype has a count of ten or more. The rearrangement uses TRBV6-5 and TRBJ2-7, with 9 bases that match TRBD1. The ends lost 6 bases at V and 1 base at J; junction bases unmatched: 7. Germline V gene lookup returns CDR1 MNHEY and CDR2 SVGAGI. The CDR3 runs 15 residues. CDR3 residues: CASSRGGQGSYEQYF. The CDR3 DNA follows: TGTGCCAGCAGCAGGGGGGGACAGGGTTCCTACGAGCAGTACTTC.

Remarks on this clonotype: A read error is possible here, since a much larger clone lies one base away. The chain links TRBV7-6 to TRBJ2-1; D remains unclear. Per germline, CDR1 SGHVS and CDR2 FNYEAQ. CDR3 length equals 13 residues. The CDR3: CTSSLVALDRQFF. CDR3 DNA sequence: TGTACCAGCAGCTTAGTGGCTCTGGATAGGCAGTTCTTC.

There are a few counts of this clonotype. The rearrangement joins TRBV7-9 to TRBJ2-1; the D gene is possibly TRBD2 (6 bases). Looked up from germline, CDR1 is SEHNR and CDR2 is FQNEAQ (reference sequence). The length of the CDR3 is 15 residues. Trimming shortened V by 0 bases and J by 7 bases, and 13 bases separated the two germline ends. The CDR3 sequence: CASSLARGKENEQFF. CDR3 DNA sequence: TGTGCCAGCAGCTTAGCTCGGGGGAAGGAAAATGAGCAGTTCTTC.

The chain has TRBV6-2 or TRBV6-3 and TRBJ1-2, with TRBD1 as a possible D gene (5 bases). Germline assignment: CDR1 MNHEY and CDR2 SVGEGT. This CDR3 spans 12 amino acids. V was clipped by 8 bases and J by 8 bases, with 15 bases between them. CDR3 loop: CASGGMWMGYTF. The CDR3 DNA is TGTGCCAGCGGGGGAATGTGGATGGGCTACACCTTC.

This clonotype was counted only a few times. The chain recombines TRBV5-6 with TRBJ2-3; D gene uncertain. In germline, CDR1 is SGHDT, CDR2 YYEEEE. CDR3 length: 13 amino acids. Trimming took 0 bases from V and 4 from J, leaving 6 bases between them. The CDR3 bases are TGTGCCAGCAGCTTGGGTACTGCAGATACGCAGTATTTT. Translated, it gives CASSLGTADTQYF.

This clonotype has more than one count but fewer than ten. The gene calls are TRBV20-1 and TRBJ1-3, with TRBD1 identical over 7 bases. The CDR3 runs to 13 residues. V lost 3 bases, J lost 3 bases, and 2 bases stayed unmatched. Germline V lookup: CDR1 DFQATT, CDR2 SNEGSKA (reference sequence). Written as DNA, the CDR3 is TGCAGTGCTAGTGGGACAGTTGGAAACACCATATATTTT. Residues: CSASGTVGNTIYF.

There are a few counts of this clonotype. The chain employs TRBV27 and TRBJ2-1; D tentatively reads TRBD1 or TRBD2 (6 bases each). Germline lookup yields CDR1 MNHEY and CDR2 SMNVEV (reference sequence). V was trimmed by 3 bases and J by 8 bases, leaving 23 bases between them. This CDR3 has 17 amino acids. CDR3 amino acids: CASSFEGSAKGGDEQFF. CDR3 coding DNA: TGTGCCAGCAGTTTCGAGGGTAGCGCCAAGGGGGGCGATGAGCAGTTCTTC.

V gene TRBV6-6 combines with J gene TRBJ2-5, with TRBD2 identical over 7 bases. The J segment lost 1 base and the V segment lost 8 bases, leaving 13 bases of the junction unmatched. The CDR3 is 16 residues long. Germline assignment: CDR1 MNHNY and CDR2 SVGAGI (reference sequence). The CDR3 region is CASCSRLAELQETQYF. The CDR3, as DNA: TGTGCCAGCTGCTCACGGCTAGCGGAGCTCCAAGAGACCCAGTACTTC.

This clonotype was counted ten times or more. The chain uses TRBV5-1 and TRBJ1-1; D is undetermined. V was pared by 2 bases and J by 1 base, with 18 bases between. This CDR3 spans 17 amino acids. Per germline, CDR1 SGHRS and CDR2 YFSETQ. In nucleotides, the CDR3 is TGCGCCAGCAGCTTTCGGTTATGGAGTGGTTGGAACACTGAAGCTTTCTTT. Translated: CASSFRLWSGWNTEAFF.

In this sample, this clonotype turned up a few times. The rearrangement joins TRBV20-1 to TRBJ2-2; 7 bases are shared with TRBD1. The CDR3 is 15 amino acids. The junction had 8 bases not matched to a gene; V was cut back by 1 base and J by 6 bases. Germline lookup yields CDR1 DFQATT and CDR2 SNEGSKA (reference sequence). The CDR3 loop is CSARATGFSSGELFF. The CDR3 coding sequence is TGCAGTGCTAGAGCGACAGGGTTTTCGTCCGGGGAGCTGTTTTTT.

The V and J genes are TRBV7-2 and TRBJ2-3, with 7 bases that match TRBD2. The CDR3 totals 14 residues. Trimming cost V 3 bases and J 6 bases; bases outside gene matches: 6. From germline, CDR1 is SGHTA and CDR2 FQGNSA. The CDR3 DNA reads as TGTGCCAGCAGCTTTCGCGGGAGAGGGGATACGCAGTATTTT. It translates to CASSFRGRGDTQYF.

This clonotype was found many times. The chain links TRBV7-8 to TRBJ1-4; D gene ambiguous. The CDR3 covers 16 residues. Germline values: CDR1 SGHVS, CDR2 FQNEAQ. Trimming left V 5 bases short and J 4 bases short, with 17 bases between. The CDR3 region has the DNA TGTGCCAGCAGCCACCTCGACCGGGGAAGTAATGAAAAACTGTTTTTT. Translation: CASSHLDRGSNEKLFF. Using reference TRBV7-8 and TRBJ1-4 for the parts outside the CDR3, the full variable domain is GAGVSQSPRYKVAKRGQDVALRCDPISGHVSLFWYQQALGQGPEFLTYFQNEAQLDKSGLPSDRFFAERPEGSVSTLKIQRTQQEDSAVYLCASSHLDRGSNEKLFFGSGTQLSVL.

V and J are TRBV12-3 or TRBV12-4 and TRBJ2-1, with TRBD2 matching 7 bases. V was clipped by 7 bases and J by 3 bases; unmatched bases: 6. The CDR3 spans 14 residues. CDR3 DNA: TGTGCCAGCACCTTAGCGGGTTTCTACAATGAGCAGTTCTTC. Translated, it gives CASTLAGFYNEQFF.